Listed here are 27 T cell receptor beta chains from one sample, sequenced in a study of radiotherapy plus CTLA-4 blockade in lung cancer. Libraries were prepared by immunoSEQ multiplex PCR; TCRdb keeps only in-frame clonotypes and omits some of them. The sample consists of 81,000 or so clones, more than 75% of them appearing once. Sequencing used peripheral blood, obtained from a patient treated with radiotherapy plus ipilimumab. These receptors were taken from a human donor with non-small cell lung cancer who had stable disease on radiotherapy plus ipilimumab.

This clone was recorded only once. The chain is built from TRBV30 and TRBJ2-7, with D possibly being TRBD1 (6 bases). Germline V gene lookup returns CDR1 GTSNPN and CDR2 SVGIG (reference sequence). CDR3 size: 12 residues. Trimming removed 2 bases from V and 4 bases from J, with 9 bases in between. The CDR3 protein is CAWSLQGYEQYF. CDR3 nucleotide sequence: TGTGCCTGGAGTCTCCAGGGGTACGAGCAGTACTTC.

This chain connects TRBV7-2 to TRBJ2-2; 11 bases agree with TRBD2. Germline loops: CDR1 SGHTA, CDR2 FQGNSA. The CDR3 has 17 residues. The trim removed 7 bases at V and 1 base at J, leaving 8 bases unmatched. CDR3 amino acids: CASNPTSGGQNTGELFF. CDR3 coding DNA: TGTGCCAGCAACCCCACTAGCGGGGGACAGAACACCGGGGAGCTGTTTTTT.

The chain combines TRBV19 with TRBJ1-1, with D unresolved. Trimming pared 1 base from V and 4 bases from J, leaving 4 bases between. The CDR3 has 12 residues. Germline-derived CDR1 and CDR2 are LNHDA and SQIVND (reference sequence). The DNA of the CDR3 is TGTGCCAGTAGTATAGGTGTCACTGAAGCTTTCTTT. Its protein product is CASSIGVTEAFF.

The V gene is TRBV28, the J gene TRBJ2-7; D gene ambiguous. V was cut by 5 bases and J by 7 bases, with 9 bases left in between. In germline, CDR1 is MDHEN, CDR2 SYDVKM. The CDR3 runs to 11 residues. The CDR3 is CASSPAREQYF. Written as DNA, the CDR3 is TGTGCCAGCAGTCCCGCTAGAGAGCAGTACTTC.

CDR3: CASTRAVTDNSPLHF. The CDR3 nucleotides are TGTGCCAGCACCAGGGCAGTTACTGATAATTCACCCCTCCACTTT. This rearrangement joins TRBV6-1 to TRBJ1-6; tentatively, D is TRBD1 (5 bases). Trimming removed 7 bases at V and 5 bases at J, with 15 bases between. Germline values: CDR1 MNHNS, CDR2 SASEGT. This CDR3 has 15 amino acids.

This clone was picked up one time. This chain links TRBV15 with TRBJ1-3, with D tentatively TRBD1 (6 bases). Germline loops: CDR1 LNHNV, CDR2 YYDKDF (reference sequence). V lost 9 bases and J 2 bases, leaving 8 bases between the germline ends. This CDR3 is 12 amino acids long. CDR3 amino acids: CATQGTGNTIYF. As DNA, the CDR3 is TGTGCCACTCAGGGGACTGGAAACACCATATATTTT. Combining the CDR3 with reference TRBV15 and TRBJ1-3 gives the whole variable domain DAMVIQNPRYQVTQFGKPVTLSCSQTLNHNVMYWYQQKSSQAPKLLFHYYDKDFNNEADTPDNFQSRRPNTSFCFLDIRSPGLGDTAMYLCATQGTGNTIYFGEGSWLTVV.

With regard to this clone: One end of the junction varies from germline; a read error may be responsible. The J gene is TRBJ2-5, the V gene TRBV30; a weak D match, TRBD1 (6 bases). Germline-derived CDR1 and CDR2 are GTSNPN and SVGIG (reference sequence). The CDR3 spans 14 residues. The CDR3 here is CARRARTEQETQYF. In DNA, the CDR3 is TGTGCCCGGAGAGCCCGGACAGAGCAAGAGACCCAGTACTTC.

In DNA, the CDR3 is TGTGCCAGCAGTTTATGGGCCAGGGGATCCTCTGGGGCCAACGTCCTGACTTTC. This sequence encodes CASSLWARGSSGANVLTF. This rearrangement joins TRBV28 to TRBJ2-6, with D maybe TRBD1 (6 bases). The V gene lost 0 bases and the J gene lost 0 bases, with 12 bases spanning the gap. The CDR3 loop spans 18 amino acids. Germline V gene sequence: CDR1 MDHEN, CDR2 SYDVKM.

This rearrangement joins TRBV4-1 to TRBJ2-7; D is ambiguous. The CDR3 is made up of 16 amino acids. Germline CDR1 MGHRA, CDR2 YSYEKL. V was shortened by 0 bases and J by 1 base, with 13 bases between the two germline ends. The chain's CDR3 is CASSQESKASSYEQYF. CDR3 DNA: TGCGCCAGCAGCCAAGAATCAAAAGCGAGTTCCTACGAGCAGTACTTC.

The chain recombines TRBV28 with TRBJ2-5; D is unresolved. Per germline, CDR1 MDHEN and CDR2 SYDVKM. The CDR3 is 12 amino acids. V was clipped by 3 bases and J by 9 bases, with 11 bases between them. DNA for the CDR3: TGTGCCAGCAGTTTGGGCAGGAAGGCCCAGTACTTC. Residues: CASSLGRKAQYF.

The chain is built from TRBV13 and TRBJ1-6; D gene unclear. With 5 bases removed from V and 8 bases from J, the gap between germline ends came to 10 bases. From germline, CDR1 is PRHDT and CDR2 FYEKMQ (reference sequence). CDR3 length: 13 amino acids. CDR3: CASSPRRDSPLHF. CDR3 DNA: TGTGCCAGCAGCCCGAGAAGGGATTCACCCCTCCACTTT. The full variable domain, with the rest looked up from reference TRBV13 and TRBJ1-6, is AAGVIQSPRHLIKEKRETATLKCYPIPRHDTVYWYQQGPGQDPQFLISFYEKMQSDKGSIPDRFSAQQFSDYHSELNMSSLELGDSALYFCASSPRRDSPLHFGNGTRLTVT.

This clone came up a few times. The rearrangement links TRBV7-7 to TRBJ2-5, with D maybe TRBD2 (5 bases). V was cut by 2 bases and J by 4 bases, with 8 bases left in between. The CDR3 has 13 residues. Germline CDR1 is SSHAT and CDR2 is FNYEAQ (reference sequence). In nucleotides, the CDR3 is TGTGCCAGCAGCTTACTAGCAGGAGAGACCCAGTACTTC. It yields the protein CASSLLAGETQYF. Together with reference TRBV7-7 and TRBJ2-5, the CDR3 gives the full variable domain: GAGVSQSPRYKVTKRGQDVTLRCDPISSHATLYWYQQALGQGPEFLTYFNYEAQPDKSGLPSDRFSAERPEGSISTLTIQRTEQRDSAMYRCASSLLAGETQYFGPGTRLLVL.

J is TRBJ2-1 and V is TRBV18; 12 nucleotides align to TRBD1. J lost 6 bases, V lost 3 bases, and 3 bases had no gene match. From germline, CDR1 is KGHSH and CDR2 LQKENI. CDR3 length: 15 amino acids. The chain's CDR3 is CASSPGTGGLNEQFF. The CDR3 nucleotides are TGTGCCAGCTCACCTGGGACAGGGGGCCTCAATGAGCAGTTCTTC.

The chain uses TRBV7-2 and TRBJ1-1; no firm D call. The CDR3 has 14 amino acids. Per germline, CDR1 SGHTA and CDR2 FQGNSA. V shed 2 bases and J shed 1 base, with 8 bases lying between them. The CDR3 loop reads CASSLSAWNTEAFF. In DNA form, the CDR3 reads TGTGCCAGCAGCTTATCGGCGTGGAACACTGAAGCTTTCTTT.

This sequence joins TRBV7-2 and TRBJ2-1; maybe TRBD1 (5 bases). Per germline, CDR1 SGHTA and CDR2 FQGNSA. V gave up 4 bases and J gave up 4 bases, with 8 bases separating them. The CDR3 sequence is 13 residues long. CDR3 region: CASSSQVYNEQFF. In nucleotides, the CDR3 is TGTGCCAGCAGCTCACAGGTTTACAATGAGCAGTTCTTC.

This sequence joins TRBV9 and TRBJ2-7; TRBD1 matches at 7 bases. After removal of 1 base from V and 4 bases from J, the junction contained 11 bases not matched to a gene. Germline CDR1 reads SGDLS; CDR2 reads YYNGEE. CDR3 size: 16 residues. CDR3 loop: CASSVSPGGSPYEQYF. The CDR3 DNA reads as TGTGCCAGCAGCGTAAGTCCAGGGGGTTCCCCGTACGAGCAGTACTTC.

The rearrangement joins TRBV29-1 to TRBJ2-3; D remains unclear. Trimming removed 5 bases from V and 2 bases from J, with 14 bases in between. The CDR3 runs 14 residues. Germline CDR1 SQVTM, CDR2 ANQGSEA. The CDR3 reads CSVPLASYTDTQYF. The CDR3 DNA sequence: TGCAGCGTTCCCCTGGCATCTTACACAGATACGCAGTATTTT.

This clone was picked up a small number of times. J is TRBJ2-1 and V is TRBV7-9; D is uncertain. The CDR3 contains 13 residues. V lost 1 base, J lost 4 bases, and 5 bases lay in between. The germline V gene has CDR1 SEHNR and CDR2 FQNEAQ (reference sequence). The CDR3 nucleotides read TGTGCCAGCAGCTTAGTCCCGTACAATGAGCAGTTCTTC. This encodes CASSLVPYNEQFF.

In this sample, this clone turned up once. The chain recombines TRBV5-1 with TRBJ2-5; no definite D call. Germline CDR1 is SGHRS and CDR2 is YFSETQ. V was pared by 0 bases and J by 2 bases, with 5 bases between. The CDR3 covers 13 residues. CDR3 protein: CASSLGQQETQYF. CDR3 in DNA: TGCGCCAGCAGCTTGGGGCAGCAAGAGACCCAGTACTTC.

V and J are TRBV6-1 and TRBJ2-5, with 9 bases matching TRBD1. Germline CDR1 MNHNS, CDR2 SASEGT. The length of the CDR3 is 15 residues. Trimming cost V 3 bases and J 4 bases; bases outside gene matches: 6. The CDR3 loop is CASSEGTGRVETQYF. CDR3 in DNA: TGTGCCAGCAGTGAGGGGACAGGGCGAGTAGAGACCCAGTACTTC.

This clone has only a few counts. The chain carries TRBV18 and TRBJ1-5; 8 bases match TRBD1. J lost 6 bases, V lost 6 bases, and 7 bases had no gene match. CDR1 KGHSH and CDR2 LQKENI come from the germline V gene. This CDR3 has 14 residues. CDR3 bases: TGTGCCAGCTCTACAGGGGGGGCGGGTCAGCCCCAGCATTTT. Translating gives CASSTGGAGQPQHF. Together with reference TRBV18 and TRBJ1-5, the CDR3 gives the full variable domain: NAGVMQNPRHLVRRRGQEARLRCSPMKGHSHVYWYRQLPEEGLKFMVYLQKENIIDESGMPKERFSAEFPKEGPSILRIQQVVRGDSAAYFCASSTGGAGQPQHFGDGTRLSIL.

The rearrangement joins TRBV4-1 to TRBJ2-7; TRBD2 is a possible D gene (6 bases). Germline-derived CDR1 and CDR2 are MGHRA and YSYEKL. CDR3 length equals 15 residues. The V end was cut by 1 base, the J end by 2 bases, with 12 bases between. CDR3 amino acids: CASSQVGDFPYEQYF. As DNA, the CDR3 is TGCGCCAGCAGCCAAGTGGGGGACTTTCCCTACGAGCAGTACTTC.

The chain uses TRBV30 and TRBJ1-6; the D is unclear. The CDR3 is made up of 15 amino acids. Trimming removed 8 bases from V and 0 bases from J, with 14 bases in between. Germline V gene lookup returns CDR1 GTSNPN and CDR2 SVGIG (reference sequence). The CDR3 DNA is TGTGCCCATCGCACGTCAAGCTCCTATAATTCACCCCTCCACTTT. It is translated as CAHRTSSSYNSPLHF.

The chain has TRBV7-8 and TRBJ2-1; TRBD1 matches at 7 bases. The CDR3 covers 15 residues. The germline V gene has CDR1 SGHVS and CDR2 FQNEAQ. V lost 5 bases, J lost 6 bases, and 10 bases stayed unmatched. CDR3 residues: CASSTGAWLANEQFF. DNA for the CDR3: TGTGCCAGCAGCACAGGGGCTTGGCTAGCCAATGAGCAGTTCTTC.

The chain uses TRBV7-9 and TRBJ2-2; D possibly matches TRBD1 or TRBD2 (5 bases each). Germline values: CDR1 SEHNR, CDR2 FQNEAQ (reference sequence). The CDR3 extends over 18 amino acids. The germline V and J ends were trimmed by 5 bases and 6 bases, with 25 bases remaining between them. In DNA, the CDR3 is TGTGCCAGCAGCCAGCCGAGGGGAGAGGGTCCTTGGGCCGGGGAGCTGTTTTTT. It specifies CASSQPRGEGPWAGELFF. The complete variable domain, with remaining parts taken from reference TRBV7-9 and TRBJ2-2, reads DTGVSQNPRHKITKRGQNVTFRCDPISEHNRLYWYRQTLGQGPEFLTYFQNEAQLEKSRLLSDRFSAERPKGSFSTLEIQRTEQGDSAMYLCASSQPRGEGPWAGELFFGEGSRLTVL.

V and J are TRBV9 and TRBJ1-1; D is possibly TRBD1 (6 bases). CDR3 length: 13 residues. With 4 bases removed from V and 5 bases from J, the gap between germline ends came to 12 bases. CDR1 and CDR2 (germline): SGDLS, YYNGEE. The DNA of the CDR3 is TGTGCCAGCAGCACAGGGATGTGGACTGAAGCTTTCTTT. As protein: CASSTGMWTEAFF.

CDR3 residues: CASSPPTGQVAFF. The CDR3 DNA reads TGTGCCAGCAGCCCCCCGACGGGGCAGGTAGCTTTCTTT. The J gene is TRBJ1-1, the V gene TRBV6-5, with a weak D call TRBD1 (5 bases). Germline V gives CDR1 MNHEY, CDR2 SVGAGI. This CDR3 is built from 13 residues. The germline V and J ends were trimmed by 6 bases and 10 bases, with 18 bases remaining between them.